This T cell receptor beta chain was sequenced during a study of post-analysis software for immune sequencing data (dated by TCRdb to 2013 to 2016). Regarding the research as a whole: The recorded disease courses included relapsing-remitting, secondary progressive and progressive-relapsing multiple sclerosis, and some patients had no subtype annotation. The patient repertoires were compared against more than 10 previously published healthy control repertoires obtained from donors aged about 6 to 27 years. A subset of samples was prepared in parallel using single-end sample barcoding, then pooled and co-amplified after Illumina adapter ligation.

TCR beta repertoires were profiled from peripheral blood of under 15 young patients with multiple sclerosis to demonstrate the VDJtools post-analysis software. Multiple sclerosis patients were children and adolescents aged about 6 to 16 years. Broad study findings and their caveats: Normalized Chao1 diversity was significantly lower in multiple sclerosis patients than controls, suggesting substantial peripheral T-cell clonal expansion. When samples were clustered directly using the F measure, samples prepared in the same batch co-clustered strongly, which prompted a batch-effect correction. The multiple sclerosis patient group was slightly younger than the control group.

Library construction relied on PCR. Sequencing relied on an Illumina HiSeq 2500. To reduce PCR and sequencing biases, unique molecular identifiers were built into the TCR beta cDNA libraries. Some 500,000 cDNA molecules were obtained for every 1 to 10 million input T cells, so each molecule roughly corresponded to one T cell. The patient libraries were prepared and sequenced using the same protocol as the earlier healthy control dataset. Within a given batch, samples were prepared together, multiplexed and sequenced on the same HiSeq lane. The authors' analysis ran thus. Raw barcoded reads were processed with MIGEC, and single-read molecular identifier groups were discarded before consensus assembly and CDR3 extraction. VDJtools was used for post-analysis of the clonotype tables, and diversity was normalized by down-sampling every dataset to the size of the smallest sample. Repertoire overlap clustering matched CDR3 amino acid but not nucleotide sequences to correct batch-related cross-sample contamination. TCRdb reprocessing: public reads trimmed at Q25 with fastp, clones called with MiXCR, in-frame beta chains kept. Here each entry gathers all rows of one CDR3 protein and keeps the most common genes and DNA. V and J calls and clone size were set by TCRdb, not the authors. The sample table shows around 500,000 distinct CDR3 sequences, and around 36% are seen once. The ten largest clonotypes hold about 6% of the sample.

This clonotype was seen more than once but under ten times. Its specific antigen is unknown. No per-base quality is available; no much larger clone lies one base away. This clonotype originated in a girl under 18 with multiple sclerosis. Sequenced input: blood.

The nucleotides are TGTGCCACAGGGGGTAATAGAGGAACAGATACGCAGTATTTT. Its translation reads: CATGGNRGTDTQYF. The rearranged segments are TRBV10-3 and TRBJ2-3; the central 7 bases match TRBD1. CDR3 length: 14 amino acids, cysteine to phenylalanine. The DNA shown is the 42-base CDR3, in frame from base 1. CDR1 and CDR2 were assigned from the germline V gene as ENHRY and SYGVKD. From V the trimming removes 10 bases and from J it removes 3 bases, while the gene matches leave 10 bases of the junction unaccounted for.